Below, 27 T cell receptor beta chains from the same sample are listed, as sequenced in a study of tumor-infiltrating lymphocytes in primary liver carcinoma. For blood RNA, unsorted whole blood served as the source, and germline DNA was extracted too. A primer in the constant region served to generate TCR beta cDNA from 500 ng of total RNA. Amplification in three nested multiplex PCR rounds with slightly modified ARM-PCR gave rise to TCR beta libraries. TRBV1-TRBV30 forward primers paired with a C-beta reverse primer drove the first two PCR rounds, about 10 cycles each. TCRdb reanalysed the multiplex PCR reads using MiXCR and keeps one entry per CDR3 protein. The sample lists about 310,000 distinct CDR3 sequences, over 55% occurring once. Material for sequencing was peripheral blood. These receptors were collected from a man in his forties with primary liver carcinoma and hepatitis B virus infection.

Turning to this clonotype: The junction differs from germline at one of its ends, possibly a read error. This chain joins TRBV11-2 and TRBJ2-5; the D call may be TRBD1 or TRBD2 (5 bases each). This CDR3 comprises 12 residues. Looked up from germline, CDR1 is SGHAT and CDR2 is FQNNGV. In nucleotides, the CDR3 is TGTGCCAGCAGCCCAGGTGGGGGATCTCAGTGCTTC. The encoded protein is CASSPGGGSQCF.

About this clonotype: At one boundary the junction diverges from the germline segment, which might be a read error. This chain connects TRBV12-5 to TRBJ2-3; 7 bases match TRBD1. This CDR3 contains 14 residues. CDR1 and CDR2 from the germline V gene are LGHNT and FRNRAP. CDR3 residues: CACGLGQSTDMQYF. DNA for the CDR3: TGTGCTTGTGGTTTGGGACAGAGCACAGATATGCAGTATTTT.

The chain has TRBV7-9 and TRBJ1-5; D is unclear. CDR3 length: 15 amino acids. CDR1 is SEHNR and CDR2 is FQNEAQ in the germline V gene (reference sequence). Between the trimmed V and J ends, which lost 3 bases and 0 bases, there was a span of 9 bases. CDR3 sequence (DNA): TGTGCCAGCAGCTTTCCCACTCCTAGCAATCAGCCCCAGCATTTT. Protein sequence: CASSFPTPSNQPQHF.

Of note for this clonotype: The junction departs from the called germline gene at one end, perhaps through a read error. The V and J genes are TRBV11-3 and TRBJ2-2, with D perhaps matching TRBD2 (5 bases). This CDR3 is built from 15 residues. Germline V gene lookup returns CDR1 SGHNT and CDR2 YENEEA. CDR3 in amino acids: CTSSWGMENTGELLF. The CDR3 nucleotides read TGTACCAGCAGCTGGGGAATGGAGAACACCGGGGAGCTGTTATTT.

Worth noting for this clonotype: This could be a read error, since a much larger clone is one nucleotide away. The chain links TRBV4-3 to TRBJ2-1; 12 nucleotides agree with TRBD1. The ends lost 3 bases at V and 10 bases at J; junction bases unmatched: 13. The CDR3 is 17 residues long. CDR1 is LGHNA and CDR2 is YSLEER in the germline V gene. The CDR3 region has the DNA TGCGCCAGCAGCCAGGTGGGGACAGGGGGCGTAAGTTGGGAGCAGTTCTTC. Protein: CASSQVGTGGVSWEQFF.

The chain employs TRBV5-6 and TRBJ1-5, with D hard to call. Germline CDR1 and CDR2: SGHDT and YYEEEE. The CDR3 sequence is 12 residues long. V lost 0 bases, J lost 6 bases, and 4 bases lay in between. CDR3 in amino acids: CASSLDSQPQHF. The DNA for the CDR3 is TGTGCCAGCAGCTTGGACAGTCAGCCCCAGCATTTT.

The genes are TRBV28 and TRBJ1-2; no clear D. The CDR3 is 14 residues long. The V gene's germline CDR1 is MDHEN and CDR2 SYDVKM. Trimming took 6 bases from V and 4 from J, leaving 15 bases between them. CDR3 protein: CASSIIGIPYGYTF. The CDR3, as DNA: TGTGCCAGCAGCATCATCGGCATTCCCTATGGCTACACCTTC.

In this sample, this clonotype turned up a few times. Being one base from a much bigger clone, this may be a read error. The V and J genes are TRBV29-1 and TRBJ1-1; a possible D gene is TRBD1 (5 bases). Germline V lookup: CDR1 SQVTM, CDR2 ANQGSEA. CDR3 length: 11 residues. The CDR3 here is CNVAGGTEAFF. The CDR3 nucleotides read TGCAACGTTGCGGGGGGCACTGAAGCTTTCTTT.

On this clonotype itself: Mismatch with germline at one junction end may stem from a read error. The chain has TRBV11-2 and TRBJ2-1; D is possibly TRBD1 (6 bases). This CDR3 is built from 15 residues. Germline V CDR1 and CDR2: SGHAT, FQNNGV. The CDR3 reads CASSLGGGSNNEQFF. The DNA for the CDR3 is TGTGCCAGCAGCTTAGGTGGGGGCTCCAACAATGAGCAGTTCTTC. Full variable domain (outside the CDR3, taken from reference TRBV11-2 and TRBJ2-1): EAGVAQSPRYKIIEKRQSVAFWCNPISGHATLYWYQQILGQGPKLLIQFQNNGVVDDSQLPKDRFSAERLKGVDSTLKIQPAKLEDSAVYLCASSLGGGSNNEQFFGPGTRLTVL.

The chain employs TRBV29-1 and TRBJ2-5; D is unclear. This CDR3 is 12 amino acids long. Trimming pared 4 bases from V and 1 base from J, leaving 7 bases between. In germline, CDR1 is SQVTM, CDR2 ANQGSEA. The CDR3 nucleotides read TGCAGCGTTGCGGCGAGCCAAGAGACCCAGTACTTC. This gives the protein CSVAASQETQYF.

Comments on this clonotype: This may stem from a read error, because a much larger clone lies one nucleotide away. V is TRBV7-8 and J is TRBJ2-7; TRBD1 aligns across 7 bases. V lost 4 bases to trimming and J lost 4 bases; unmatched junction nucleotides: 10. This CDR3 spans 15 amino acids. Germline V lookup: CDR1 SGHVS, CDR2 FQNEAQ. In DNA, the CDR3 is TGTGCCAGCAGCTCAAGGAGGACAGGTCAGTACGAGCAGTACTTC. It codes for CASSSRRTGQYEQYF. The full variable domain, in which reference TRBV7-8 and TRBJ2-7 provide the parts outside the CDR3, is GAGVSQSPRYKVAKRGQDVALRCDPISGHVSLFWYQQALGQGPEFLTYFQNEAQLDKSGLPSDRFFAERPEGSVSTLKIQRTQQEDSAVYLCASSSRRTGQYEQYFGPGTRLTVT.

Details on this clonotype: Its ends do not fully match the called genes, so a read error is possible. The chain links TRBV5-4 to TRBJ2-3, with a tentative D call TRBD2 (7 bases). Germline V gene sequence: CDR1 SGHNT, CDR2 YYREEE (reference sequence). CDR3 length: 17 amino acids. CDR3 sequence: CACSLASGASGWNTQYF. The CDR3 DNA is TGTGCCTGCAGCTTGGCCTCGGGGGCTAGCGGATGGAATACGCAGTATTTT.

This clonotype was seen at least ten times. The chain links TRBV4-1 to TRBJ1-1; no definite D call. The CDR3 is 14 amino acids. Germline CDR1 reads MGHRA; CDR2 reads YSYEKL. V was trimmed by 0 bases and J by 1 base, leaving 6 bases between them. CDR3 protein: CASSQDPKNTEAFF. The CDR3 bases are TGCGCCAGCAGCCAAGATCCTAAGAACACTGAAGCTTTCTTT.

In its sample, this clonotype was seen once. The chain carries TRBV11-2 and TRBJ2-1; D is unclear. Trimming took off 5 bases at V and 13 bases at J, with 18 bases between the two ends. Germline assignment: CDR1 SGHAT and CDR2 FQNNGV. The CDR3 extends over 13 amino acids. CDR3 bases: TGTGCCAGCAGCGCCGGGCTAGGCCTCAAACAGTTCTTC. It yields the protein CASSAGLGLKQFF.

The J gene is TRBJ1-3, the V gene TRBV6-1; a weak D match, TRBD1 (5 bases). The germline V gene has CDR1 MNHNS and CDR2 SASEGT. V gave up 4 bases and J gave up 4 bases, with 14 bases separating them. The CDR3 spans 15 residues. The CDR3 DNA follows: TGTGCCAGCAGTGGTCCTGGGGGGGGAGGAAACACCATATATTTT. Translation: CASSGPGGGGNTIYF.

With respect to this clonotype: A read error may explain this, as a much larger clone is one base away. V and J are TRBV5-1 and TRBJ1-2; tentative D call: TRBD1 (5 bases). The germline V gene has CDR1 SGHRS and CDR2 YFSETQ. This CDR3 comprises 14 residues. CDR3 amino acids: CASSPGTVNYDYTF. The DNA for the CDR3 is TGCGCCAGCAGCCCAGGGACGGTTAACTATGACTACACCTTC. Combining the CDR3 with reference TRBV5-1 and TRBJ1-2 gives the whole variable domain KAGVTQTPRYLIKTRGQQVTLSCSPISGHRSVSWYQQTPGQGLQFLFEYFSETQRNKGNFPGRFSGRQFSNSRSEMNVSTLELGDSALYLCASSPGTVNYDYTFGSGTRLTVV.

Concerning this clonotype: This likely comes from a read error, as the CDR3 has no conserved phenylalanine or tryptophan at its end. The genes are TRBV29-1 and TRBJ2-5, with 7 bases identical to TRBD2. Germline trimming cut 8 bases from V and 5 bases from J; bases unmatched to any gene: 17. The germline V gene encodes CDR1 SQVTM and CDR2 ANQGSEA. The CDR3 is made up of 15 amino acids. CDR3 sequence reads: CSTSLGGSRGETQYI. DNA of the CDR3: TGCAGCACCTCCCTAGGCGGGAGTCGAGGTGAGACCCAGTACATC.

The rearrangement uses TRBV29-1 and TRBJ1-4, with D perhaps matching TRBD1 (5 bases). This CDR3 spans 16 amino acids. V lost 0 bases and J 4 bases, leaving 15 bases between the germline ends. The V gene's germline CDR1 is SQVTM and CDR2 ANQGSEA. CDR3 nucleotides: TGCAGCGTTGAAGACTCAACAGGTCCGATTAATGAAAAACTGTTTTTT. This sequence encodes CSVEDSTGPINEKLFF.

On this clonotype itself: This clone may be a read error of a much larger clone one base away. This rearrangement joins TRBV12-3 or TRBV12-4 to TRBJ2-7; D is ambiguous. This CDR3 has 14 amino acids. CDR3 sequence (DNA): TGTGCCAGCAGTTTTGGCCGACACATCTACCAGCAGTACTTC. Its translation is CASSFGRHIYQQYF.

The chain is built from TRBV7-9 and TRBJ2-1; TRBD2 is a possible D gene (7 bases). This CDR3 is built from 16 residues. Trimming took off 8 bases at V and 0 bases at J, with 17 bases between the two ends. Germline CDR1 and CDR2: SEHNR and FQNEAQ (reference sequence). The CDR3 sequence: CASRGADTISYNEQFF. CDR3 in DNA: TGTGCCAGCCGGGGGGCAGATACGATCTCCTACAATGAGCAGTTCTTC.

This chain uses TRBV5-5 with TRBJ2-5; D gene uncertain. The germline V and J ends were trimmed by 4 bases and 0 bases, with 19 bases remaining between them. This CDR3 comprises 17 residues. Germline V gene lookup returns CDR1 SGHKS and CDR2 YYEKEE (reference sequence). The CDR3 loop is CASSHGVTSLYQETQYF. For the CDR3, the DNA is TGTGCCAGCAGCCATGGGGTGACAAGCCTGTACCAAGAGACCCAGTACTTC. The variable domain in full, with the rest retrieved from reference TRBV5-5 and TRBJ2-5, is DAGVTQSPTHLIKTRGQQVTLRCSPISGHKSVSWYQQVLGQGPQFIFQYYEKEERGRGNFPDRFSARQFPNYSSELNVNALLLGDSALYLCASSHGVTSLYQETQYFGPGTRLLVL.

A note on this clonotype: Being one base from a much bigger clone, this may be a read error. A read error is likely, as this CDR3 ends without the conserved phenylalanine or tryptophan. This chain connects TRBV12-3 or TRBV12-4 to TRBJ2-6; D call uncertain. The CDR3 contains 14 residues. V gave up 1 base and J gave up 2 bases, with 3 bases separating them. CDR3 DNA sequence: TGTGCCAGCAGTTTAGTCCCTGGGGCCAACGTCCTGACTCTC. It codes for CASSLVPGANVLTL.

The CDR3, as DNA: TGTGCCAGCAGAATTCCAAGGGGACCGGATGGGGCGAACTCCTACGAGCAGTACTTC. The encoded protein is CASRIPRGPDGANSYEQYF. This chain uses TRBV6-1 with TRBJ2-7; D possibly uses TRBD1 or TRBD2 (5 bases each). CDR1 is MNHNS, CDR2 SASEGT, per germline. Trimming took off 6 bases at V and 0 bases at J, with 27 bases between the two ends. The CDR3 is 19 residues long.

The table lists this clonotype with many counts. The CDR3 here is CASSYSGATTDTQYF. In DNA form, the CDR3 reads TGTGCCAGCAGTTACTCGGGGGCTACAACAGATACGCAGTATTTT. This chain connects TRBV6-5 to TRBJ2-3; possibly TRBD1 for D (6 bases). Germline values: CDR1 MNHEY, CDR2 SVGAGI. The CDR3 totals 15 residues. The germline V and J ends were trimmed by 0 bases and 3 bases, with 10 bases remaining between them.

This clonotype was observed once. A single base separates this from a much larger clone, so it may be a read error. The rearrangement links TRBV6-1 to TRBJ2-1; the match to TRBD2 covers 7 bases. The germline CDR1 and CDR2 sequences are MNHNS and SASEGT. V lost 7 bases to trimming and J lost 6 bases; unmatched junction nucleotides: 12. The CDR3 totals 15 residues. The CDR3 protein is CASTLTSVSGNEQFF. The CDR3 coding sequence is TGTGCCAGCACCCTCACTAGCGTGTCTGGCAATGAGCAGTTCTTC.

The chain joins TRBV5-1 to TRBJ2-3; TRBD1 agrees at 12 bases. Germline loops: CDR1 SGHRS, CDR2 YFSETQ. This CDR3 contains 15 residues. V was clipped by 4 bases and J by 4 bases; unmatched bases: 4. The CDR3 is CASSEGQGAADTQYF. In DNA, the CDR3 is TGCGCCAGCAGCGAGGGACAGGGGGCGGCAGATACGCAGTATTTT. The whole variable domain, remainder taken from reference TRBV5-1 and TRBJ2-3, is KAGVTQTPRYLIKTRGQQVTLSCSPISGHRSVSWYQQTPGQGLQFLFEYFSETQRNKGNFPGRFSGRQFSNSRSEMNVSTLELGDSALYLCASSEGQGAADTQYFGPGTRLTVL.

This clonotype occurred once. This chain joins TRBV5-1 and TRBJ1-2; D gene ambiguous. Germline V lookup: CDR1 SGHRS, CDR2 YFSETQ. With 1 base removed from V and 2 bases from J, the gap between germline ends came to 9 bases. CDR3 length equals 14 residues. Here the CDR3 DNA reads TGCGCCAGCAGCTTGAATGTGAAGAACTATGGCTACACCTTC. Translation gives CASSLNVKNYGYTF.